Given below is one T cell receptor (beta chain) in context. Sequencing of unsorted PBMC DNA was carried out using ten immunoSEQ deep assay plates. Method: immunoSEQ multiplex PCR; TCRdb's copy keeps in-frame clones and lacks some. The table includes fewer than 650,000 clones, 60% to 85% detected once. When samples were unsorted, some 84 million PBMCs were used for genomic DNA. The CDR3 covers 14 residues. Trimming took 6 bases from V and 2 from J; bases not matched to a gene: 3. From germline, CDR1 is SGHTA and CDR2 FQGTGA. The sample belongs to a study of shared clonotypes between healthy human individuals.

The J gene is TRBJ2-1, the V gene TRBV7-3; 8 bases are a match to TRBD1. Material: PBMCs. This clonotype was sampled from a woman aged 40 to 50 in good health. Some clones in this sample may be carry-over from other donors' samples. The CDR3 sequence is CASRRTGPYNEQFF. In DNA, the CDR3 is TGTGCCAGCAGACGGACAGGGCCCTACAATGAGCAGTTCTTC.